This TCR beta chain was recorded in a study of PD-L1 blockade in urothelial cancer. At the level of the study: Patients previously received 0 to 3 chemotherapy regimens. Samples came from 3 weeks, at the second dose, and 6 weeks into treatment.

The time point denotes: peripheral blood 6 weeks after treatment start. The CDR3 spans 13 residues. The V segment lost 8 bases and the J segment 3 bases; nucleotides outside the gene matches: 5. From germline, CDR1 is MDHEN and CDR2 SYDVKM. The assay was immunoSEQ multiplex PCR, and TCRdb's table has in-frame clones only and misses some. Here the sample spans just over 40,000 clones, approximately 84% being singletons. The rearrangement joins TRBV28 to TRBJ2-3; 7 nucleotides agree with TRBD2. Sequenced material: PBMCs, taken around atezolizumab (anti-PD-L1) treatment. The sequence came from a man aged 70 or older with urothelial cancer. CDR3 DNA sequence: TGTGCCAGCGTCACCGGGGGGACAGATACGCAGTATTTT. Amino acids: CASVTGGTDTQYF.